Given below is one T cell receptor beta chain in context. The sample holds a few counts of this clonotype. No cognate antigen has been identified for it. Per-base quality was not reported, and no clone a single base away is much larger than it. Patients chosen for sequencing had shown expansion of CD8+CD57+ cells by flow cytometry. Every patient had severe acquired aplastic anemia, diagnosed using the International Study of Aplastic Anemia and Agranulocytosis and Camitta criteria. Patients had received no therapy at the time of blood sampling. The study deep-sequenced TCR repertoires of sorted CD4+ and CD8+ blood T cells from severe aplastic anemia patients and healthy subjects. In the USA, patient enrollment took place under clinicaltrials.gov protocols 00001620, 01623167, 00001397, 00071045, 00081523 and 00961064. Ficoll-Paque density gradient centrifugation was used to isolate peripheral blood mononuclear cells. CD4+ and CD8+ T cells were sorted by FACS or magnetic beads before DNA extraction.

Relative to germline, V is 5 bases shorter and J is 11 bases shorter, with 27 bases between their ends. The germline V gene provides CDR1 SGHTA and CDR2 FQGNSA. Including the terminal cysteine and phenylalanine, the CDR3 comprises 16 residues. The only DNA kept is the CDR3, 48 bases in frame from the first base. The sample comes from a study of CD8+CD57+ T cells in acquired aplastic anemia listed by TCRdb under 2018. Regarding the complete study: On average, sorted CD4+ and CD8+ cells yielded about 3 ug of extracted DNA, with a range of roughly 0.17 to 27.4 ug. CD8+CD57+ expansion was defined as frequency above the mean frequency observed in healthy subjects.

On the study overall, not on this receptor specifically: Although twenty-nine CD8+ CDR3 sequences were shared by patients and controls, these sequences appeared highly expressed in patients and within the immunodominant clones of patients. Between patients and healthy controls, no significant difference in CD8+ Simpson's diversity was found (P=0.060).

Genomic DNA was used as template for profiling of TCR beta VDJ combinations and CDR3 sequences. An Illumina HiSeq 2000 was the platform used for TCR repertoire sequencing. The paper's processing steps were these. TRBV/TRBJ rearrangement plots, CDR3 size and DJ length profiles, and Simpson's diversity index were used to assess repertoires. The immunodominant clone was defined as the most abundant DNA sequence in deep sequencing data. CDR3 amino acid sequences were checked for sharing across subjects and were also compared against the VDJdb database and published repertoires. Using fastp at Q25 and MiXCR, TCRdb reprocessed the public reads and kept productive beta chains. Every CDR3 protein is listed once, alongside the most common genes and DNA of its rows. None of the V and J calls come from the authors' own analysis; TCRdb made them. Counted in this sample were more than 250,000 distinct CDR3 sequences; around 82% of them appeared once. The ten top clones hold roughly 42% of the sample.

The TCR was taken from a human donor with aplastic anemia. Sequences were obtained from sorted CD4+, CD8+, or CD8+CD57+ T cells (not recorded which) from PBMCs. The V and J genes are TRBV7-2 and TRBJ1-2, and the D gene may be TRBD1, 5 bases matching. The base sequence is TGTGCCAGCAGCCCAAGCCCTAGCGGGGCCTACGAGCAGTACACCTTC. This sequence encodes CASSPSPSGAYEQYTF.